The rows below give T cell receptor beta chains drawn from one sample of a study of cytomegalovirus exposure and HLA in healthy donors. Assay used: immunoSEQ multiplex PCR; TCRdb lists only in-frame clones, some missing. Of 180,000 or so clones in the sample, around a tenth were seen once. The sample comprised PBMCs. The receptors stem from a woman between 25 and 40 years old in good health and CMV-seropositive. The CDR3 runs from the conserved cysteine through the conserved F or W. Not every row has a clone size; where given, it reads once, few, many or a size class.

CAWSVGTSRETQYF | 14 | TRBV30 | few | TRBJ2-5
CASSPAHSYNEQFF | 14 | TRBV18 | - | TRBJ2-1
CASSLAGSNYGYTF | 14 | TRBV27 | - | TRBJ1-2
CASSPQTGTMETQYF | 15 | TRBV18 | - | TRBJ2-5
CASSYSAGGGTDTQYF | 16 | TRBV6-6 | few | TRBJ2-3
CASSRSQGGGTGELFF | 16 | TRBV4-1 | - | TRBJ2-2
CASSLLGGTVEQYF | 14 | TRBV5-1 | - | TRBJ2-7
CAWSERQGYTEAFF | 14 | TRBV30 | few | TRBJ1-1
CASSAFGRERGQPQHF | 16 | TRBV6-1 | few | TRBJ1-5
CAWSRKSGGTEAFF | 14 | TRBV30 | few | TRBJ1-1
CASSTDRAYEQYF | 13 | TRBV7-2 | - | TRBJ2-7
CASSKNRGRAEQYF | 14 | TRBV19 | few | TRBJ2-7
CASSSIYTTRRGNHTEAFF | 19 | TRBV13 | - | TRBJ1-1
CSVTGGVVGTEAFF | 14 | TRBV29-1 | - | TRBJ1-1
CASSLTGGTDTQYF | 14 | TRBV7-9 | - | TRBJ2-3
CASSLGGTGPSGTQFF | 16 | TRBV13 | - | TRBJ2-1
CASSFVAGIYEQYF | 14 | TRBV7-8 | few | TRBJ2-7
CASSQGLGGYEQYF | 14 | TRBV4-1 | few | TRBJ2-7
CASNGGLGQYF | 11 | TRBV6-1 | few | TRBJ2-7
CAISESAGLAGWEEQFF | 17 | TRBV10-3 | - | TRBJ2-1